Following are 2 T cell receptor beta chains from one sample sequenced in a study of OX40 agonist ivuxolimab in advanced cancers. The data were produced by immunoSEQ multiplex PCR, yet TCRdb's version contains in-frame clones alone and is incomplete. The data show about 76,000 clones, with over 80% seen just once and around 1.7% held by the top ten. The specimen comprised CD4+ or CD8+ T cells sorted from blood, sampled in a trial of the OX40 agonist ivuxolimab. The receptors come from an adult with an advanced solid tumor such as melanoma, head and neck, liver or kidney cancer.

This clone was recorded once. The gene calls are TRBV30 and TRBJ1-5, with a possible D match to TRBD1 (5 bases). CDR3 length equals 14 residues. Germline V lookup: CDR1 GTSNPN, CDR2 SVGIG (reference sequence). Trimming removed 0 bases at V and 5 bases at J, with 11 bases between. The CDR3 DNA is TGTGCCTGGAGTGTACAGAGGGGTTATCAGCCCCAGCATTTT. Protein sequence: CAWSVQRGYQPQHF.

The chain is built from TRBV18 and TRBJ2-7, with TRBD1 matching 9 bases. CDR3 length equals 14 residues. The germline V gene encodes CDR1 KGHSH and CDR2 LQKENI. The V and J ends lost 1 base and 3 bases, in that order; junction bases with no gene match: 1. CDR3 bases: TGTGCCAGCTCACCACAGACAGGGGGCTACGAGCAGTACTTC. Its translation: CASSPQTGGYEQYF.